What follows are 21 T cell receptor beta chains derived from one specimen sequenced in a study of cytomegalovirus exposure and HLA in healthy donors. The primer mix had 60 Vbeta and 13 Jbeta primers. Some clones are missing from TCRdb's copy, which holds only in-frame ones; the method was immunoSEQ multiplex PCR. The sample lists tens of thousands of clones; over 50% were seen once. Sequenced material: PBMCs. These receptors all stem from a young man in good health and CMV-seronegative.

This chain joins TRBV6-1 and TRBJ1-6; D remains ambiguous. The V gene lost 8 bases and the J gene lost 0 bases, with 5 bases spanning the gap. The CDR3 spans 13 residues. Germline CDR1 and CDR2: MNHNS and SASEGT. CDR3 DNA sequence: TGTGCCAGCGTCGTCTCCTATAATTCACCCCTCCACTTT. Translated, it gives CASVVSYNSPLHF.

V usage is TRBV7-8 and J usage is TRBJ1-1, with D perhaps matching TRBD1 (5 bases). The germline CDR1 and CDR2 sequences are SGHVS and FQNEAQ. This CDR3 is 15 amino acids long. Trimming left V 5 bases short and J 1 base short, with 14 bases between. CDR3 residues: CASSQTTVKNTEAFF. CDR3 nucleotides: TGTGCCAGCAGCCAGACGACAGTGAAGAACACTGAAGCTTTCTTT.

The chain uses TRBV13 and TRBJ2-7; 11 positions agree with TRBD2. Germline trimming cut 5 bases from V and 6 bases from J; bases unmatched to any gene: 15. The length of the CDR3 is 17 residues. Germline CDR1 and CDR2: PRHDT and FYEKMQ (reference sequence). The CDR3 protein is CASSPSPRLAGYGEQYF. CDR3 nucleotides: TGTGCCAGCAGCCCCTCCCCACGACTAGCGGGGTACGGCGAGCAGTACTTC.

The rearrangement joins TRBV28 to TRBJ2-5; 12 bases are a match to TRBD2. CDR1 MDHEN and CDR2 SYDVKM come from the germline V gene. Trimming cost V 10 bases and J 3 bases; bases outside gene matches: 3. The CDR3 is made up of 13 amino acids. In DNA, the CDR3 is TGTGCCACCCTAGCGGGAGGGAAAGAGACCCAGTACTTC. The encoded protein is CATLAGGKETQYF.

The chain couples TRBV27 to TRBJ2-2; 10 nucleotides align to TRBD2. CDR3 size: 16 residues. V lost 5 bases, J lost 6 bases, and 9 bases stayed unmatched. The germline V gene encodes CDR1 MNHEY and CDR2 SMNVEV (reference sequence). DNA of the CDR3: TGTGCCAGCAGTCAGAAACTAGCGGGATGGTCCGGGGAGCTGTTTTTT. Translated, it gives CASSQKLAGWSGELFF.

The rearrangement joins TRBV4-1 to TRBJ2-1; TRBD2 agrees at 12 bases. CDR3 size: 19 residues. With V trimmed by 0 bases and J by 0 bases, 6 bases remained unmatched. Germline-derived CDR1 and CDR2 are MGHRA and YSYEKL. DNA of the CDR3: TGCGCCAGCAGCCAAGAGGGGCTAGCGGGGGGGCGCTCCTACAATGAGCAGTTCTTC. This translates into CASSQEGLAGGRSYNEQFF.

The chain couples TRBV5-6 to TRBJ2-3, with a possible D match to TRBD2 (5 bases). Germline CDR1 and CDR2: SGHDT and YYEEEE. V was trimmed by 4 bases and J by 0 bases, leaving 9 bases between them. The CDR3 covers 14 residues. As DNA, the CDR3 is TGTGCCAGCAGCAGAGGACTGAGCACAGATACGCAGTATTTT. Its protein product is CASSRGLSTDTQYF.

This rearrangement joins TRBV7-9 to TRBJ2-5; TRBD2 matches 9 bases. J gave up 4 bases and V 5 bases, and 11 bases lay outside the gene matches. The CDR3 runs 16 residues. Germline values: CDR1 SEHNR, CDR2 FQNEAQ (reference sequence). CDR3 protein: CASSARGGSPRETQYF. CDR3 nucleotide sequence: TGTGCCAGCAGCGCGCGGGGGGGGTCCCCAAGAGAGACCCAGTACTTC.

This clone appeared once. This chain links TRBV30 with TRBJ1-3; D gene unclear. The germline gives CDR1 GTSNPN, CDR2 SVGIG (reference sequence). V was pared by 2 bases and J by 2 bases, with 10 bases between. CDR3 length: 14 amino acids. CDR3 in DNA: TGTGCCTGGAGTATGAGTGCACCTGGAAACACCATATATTTT. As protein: CAWSMSAPGNTIYF.

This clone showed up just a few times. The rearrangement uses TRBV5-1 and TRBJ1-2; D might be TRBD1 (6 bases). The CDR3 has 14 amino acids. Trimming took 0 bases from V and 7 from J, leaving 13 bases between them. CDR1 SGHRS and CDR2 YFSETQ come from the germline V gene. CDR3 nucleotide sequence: TGCGCCAGCAGCTTGGTTCAGGGGCTAGTTGGCTACACCTTC. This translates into CASSLVQGLVGYTF.

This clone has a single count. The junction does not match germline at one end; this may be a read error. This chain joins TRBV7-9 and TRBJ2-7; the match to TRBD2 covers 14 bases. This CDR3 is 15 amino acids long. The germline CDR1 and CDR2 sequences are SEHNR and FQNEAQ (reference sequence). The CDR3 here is CSSSQEGLAGEEQYF. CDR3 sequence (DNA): TGTTCCAGCAGCCAAGAGGGACTAGCGGGAGAGGAACAGTACTTC. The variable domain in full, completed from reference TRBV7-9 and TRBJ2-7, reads DTGVSQNPRHKITKRGQNVTFRCDPISEHNRLYWYRQTLGQGPEFLTYFQNEAQLEKSRLLSDRFSAERPKGSFSTLEIQRTEQGDSAMYLCSSSQEGLAGEEQYFGPGTRLTVT.

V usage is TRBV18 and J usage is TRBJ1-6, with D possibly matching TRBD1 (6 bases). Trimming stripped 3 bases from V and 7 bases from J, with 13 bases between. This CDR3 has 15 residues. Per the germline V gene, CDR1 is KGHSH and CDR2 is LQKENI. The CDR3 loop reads CASSPYGQMNSPLHF. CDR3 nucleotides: TGTGCCAGCTCACCCTATGGACAGATGAATTCACCCCTCCACTTT.

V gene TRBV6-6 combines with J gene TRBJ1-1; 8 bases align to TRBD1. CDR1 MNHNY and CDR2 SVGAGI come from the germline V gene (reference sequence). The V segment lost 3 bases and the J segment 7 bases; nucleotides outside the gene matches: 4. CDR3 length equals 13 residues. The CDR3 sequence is CASSYSGQGEAFF. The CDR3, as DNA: TGTGCCAGCAGTTATTCTGGACAGGGTGAAGCTTTCTTT.

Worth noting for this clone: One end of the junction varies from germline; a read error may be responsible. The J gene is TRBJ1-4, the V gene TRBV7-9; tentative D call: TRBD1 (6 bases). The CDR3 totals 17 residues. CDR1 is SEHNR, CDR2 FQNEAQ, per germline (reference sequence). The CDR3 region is CSSSPPVAHRENEKLFF. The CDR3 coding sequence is TGTTCCAGCAGCCCACCGGTAGCCCACAGGGAGAATGAAAAACTGTTTTTT. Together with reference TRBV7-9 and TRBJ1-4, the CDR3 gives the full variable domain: DTGVSQNPRHKITKRGQNVTFRCDPISEHNRLYWYRQTLGQGPEFLTYFQNEAQLEKSRLLSDRFSAERPKGSFSTLEIQRTEQGDSAMYLCSSSPPVAHRENEKLFFGSGTQLSVL.

The CDR3 region has the DNA TGTGCCAGCAGCCCGTGGGGGGTCGGGACCCAGTACTTC. This gives the protein CASSPWGVGTQYF. The genes are TRBV5-4 and TRBJ2-5, with D possibly matching TRBD2 (6 bases). Trimming cost V 4 bases and J 7 bases, with 14 bases left between them. Germline V CDR1 and CDR2: SGHNT, YYREEE (reference sequence). The CDR3 is made up of 13 amino acids.

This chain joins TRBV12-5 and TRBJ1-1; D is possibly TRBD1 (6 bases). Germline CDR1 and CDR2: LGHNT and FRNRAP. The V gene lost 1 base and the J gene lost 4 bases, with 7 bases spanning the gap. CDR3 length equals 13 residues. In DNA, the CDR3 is TGTGCTAGTGGTTTGGAAGGGGGCACTGAAGCTTTCTTT. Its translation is CASGLEGGTEAFF.

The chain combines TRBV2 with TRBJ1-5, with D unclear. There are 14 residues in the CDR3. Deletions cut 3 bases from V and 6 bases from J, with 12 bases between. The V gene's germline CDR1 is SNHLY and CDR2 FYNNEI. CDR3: CASSERVKGQPQHF. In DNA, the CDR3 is TGTGCCAGCAGTGAGAGGGTTAAGGGTCAGCCCCAGCATTTT.

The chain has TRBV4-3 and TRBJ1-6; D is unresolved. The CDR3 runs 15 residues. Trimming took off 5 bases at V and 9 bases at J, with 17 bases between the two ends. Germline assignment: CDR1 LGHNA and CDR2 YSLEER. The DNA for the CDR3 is TGCGCCAGCAGCAGGGAACATCGGGAATTTTCACCCCTCCACTTT. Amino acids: CASSREHREFSPLHF.

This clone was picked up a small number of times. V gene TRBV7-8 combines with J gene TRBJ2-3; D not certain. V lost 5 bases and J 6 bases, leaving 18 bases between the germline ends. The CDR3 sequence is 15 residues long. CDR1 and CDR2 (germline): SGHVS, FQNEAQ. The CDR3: CASSLMSSPRDTQYF. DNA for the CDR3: TGTGCCAGCAGCCTGATGTCGAGCCCTCGGGATACGCAGTATTTT.

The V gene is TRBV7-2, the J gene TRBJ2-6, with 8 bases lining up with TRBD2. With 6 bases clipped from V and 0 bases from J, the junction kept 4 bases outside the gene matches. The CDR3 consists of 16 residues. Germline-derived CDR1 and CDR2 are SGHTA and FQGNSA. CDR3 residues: CASRLRGGSGANVLTF. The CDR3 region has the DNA TGTGCCAGCAGACTCCGGGGGGGCTCTGGGGCCAACGTCCTGACTTTC.

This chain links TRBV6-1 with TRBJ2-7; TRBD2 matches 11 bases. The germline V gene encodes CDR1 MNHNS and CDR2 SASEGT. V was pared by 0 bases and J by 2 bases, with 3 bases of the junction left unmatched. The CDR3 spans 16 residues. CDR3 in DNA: TGTGCCAGCAGTGAAGCGCTAGCGGGGGGCGCCTACGAGCAGTACTTC. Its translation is CASSEALAGGAYEQYF.